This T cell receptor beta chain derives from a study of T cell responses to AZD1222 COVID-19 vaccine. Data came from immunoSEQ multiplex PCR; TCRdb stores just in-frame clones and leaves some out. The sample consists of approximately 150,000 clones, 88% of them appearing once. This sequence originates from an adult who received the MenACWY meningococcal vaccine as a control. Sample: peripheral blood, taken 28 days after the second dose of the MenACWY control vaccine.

In DNA, the CDR3 is TGTGCCACCAGTGACGACCGGACTAGGGCGGGTACCGGGGAGCTGTTTTTT. Its translation is CATSDDRTRAGTGELFF. V gene TRBV24-1 combines with J gene TRBJ2-2; TRBD2 matches at 7 bases. V lost 4 bases to trimming and J lost 5 bases; unmatched junction nucleotides: 12. Germline-derived CDR1 and CDR2 are KGHDR and SFDVKD. The CDR3 is 17 amino acids.